This T cell receptor beta chain appears in the sequencing data of a study of blood T cells in healthy people across ages. The germline V gene encodes CDR1 MGHDK and CDR2 SYGVNS. This CDR3 spans 14 amino acids. V was cut by 1 base and J by 8 bases, with 11 bases left in between. A second PCR of roughly 7 to 11 cycles used a sample-barcoded 5' primer and a J-beta primer mix. TCRdb reprocessed the 5' RACE reads with MiXCR, giving one entry per CDR3 protein. Among roughly 800,000 distinct CDR3 sequences listed, 25% to 30% were seen once. These data also formed part of another study, on T cells of mothers and their children. As that report states: Among related mother-child pairs, overlap was slightly higher than in unrelated pairs, though not significantly.

This chain uses TRBV25-1 with TRBJ1-4, with D unclear. Source material: blood. The source is a boy younger than 18 in good health. The CDR3 region has the DNA TGTGCCAGCAGTGAATCGAAGGGAGTCGAAAAACTGTTTTTT. Its translation: CASSESKGVEKLFF.